Listed here are 10 T cell receptor beta chains from one sample, sequenced in a study of brain metastases from non-small cell lung cancer. TCRdb's copy holds only in-frame clones and misses some; the assay was immunoSEQ multiplex PCR. Seen here are roughly 820 clones, over 60% observed once, and the top ten hold about an eighth. Sequencing was done on a sample of tissue from a brain metastasis. These receptors originate from a donor aged 40 or over with non-small cell lung cancer.

In the case of this clone: Germline and junction disagree at one end, which may indicate a read error. Other DNA sequences of this sample code for an identical CDR3. The V and J genes are TRBV6-5 and TRBJ1-2, with D tentatively TRBD1 (6 bases). This CDR3 region has 14 residues. The germline V gene has CDR1 MNHEY and CDR2 SVGAGI. CDR3 sequence reads: CASSQDRNNYGYTF. DNA for the CDR3: TGTGCCAGCAGTCAGGACAGAAATAACTATGGCTATACCTTC.

This sequence joins TRBV30 and TRBJ1-1, with unresolved D. Between the trimmed V and J ends, which lost 1 base and 5 bases, there was a span of 11 bases. This CDR3 is 13 amino acids long. In germline, CDR1 is GTSNPN, CDR2 SVGIG (reference sequence). DNA of the CDR3: TGTGCCTGGAGTGGTGATAGGAGAACTGAAGCTTTCTTT. This sequence encodes CAWSGDRRTEAFF.

The chain is built from TRBV9 and TRBJ1-4; possibly TRBD1 for D (5 bases). Germline V gene data show CDR1 as SGDLS and CDR2 as YYNGEE. The CDR3 is 14 amino acids. V shed 0 bases and J shed 10 bases, with 13 bases lying between them. DNA of the CDR3: TGTGCCAGCAGCGTAGATCCAGGGCGAGGAAAACTGTTTTTT. It is translated as CASSVDPGRGKLFF. The full variable domain, completed using reference TRBV9 and TRBJ1-4, is DSGVTQTPKHLITATGQRVTLRCSPRSGDLSVYWYQQSLDQGLQFLIQYYNGEERAKGNILERFSAQQFPDLHSELNLSSLELGDSALYFCASSVDPGRGKLFFGSGTQLSVL.

The CDR3 loop is CASSLVQQQETQYF. The CDR3 nucleotides read TGCGCCAGCAGCTTGGTGCAGCAACAAGAGACCCAGTACTTC. This chain uses TRBV5-1 with TRBJ2-5; D uncertain. The germline gives CDR1 SGHRS, CDR2 YFSETQ. The CDR3 covers 14 residues. V was cut by 0 bases and J by 2 bases, with 8 bases left in between.

The chain employs TRBV27 and TRBJ1-5, with TRBD1 identical over 11 bases. Germline CDR1 MNHEY, CDR2 SMNVEV (reference sequence). The CDR3 covers 15 residues. J lost 3 bases, V lost 6 bases, and 4 bases had no gene match. In nucleotides, the CDR3 is TGTGCCAGCAGCCGTGGACAGGGGGCCAATCAGCCCCAGCATTTT. It is translated as CASSRGQGANQPQHF.

The rearrangement links TRBV4-3 to TRBJ1-2, with TRBD1 as a possible D gene (6 bases). CDR3 length: 18 residues. Germline CDR1 is LGHNA and CDR2 is YSLEER. V was cut by 0 bases and J by 4 bases, with 21 bases left in between. This CDR3 reads CASSQDRVTGTRSYGYTF. CDR3 nucleotides: TGCGCCAGCAGCCAAGATCGGGTTACAGGGACGAGGAGCTATGGCTACACCTTC.

The table lists this clone with a count of one. The chain has TRBV10-3 and TRBJ2-7, with D possibly being TRBD2 (7 bases). CDR1 is ENHRY, CDR2 SYGVKD, per germline. Trimming took 4 bases from V and 1 from J, leaving 17 bases between them. CDR3 length: 16 amino acids. For the CDR3, the DNA is TGTGCCATCAGTGGGGGAGGGGGGGGCGGATCCTACGAGCAGTACTTC. Its protein product is CAISGGGGGGSYEQYF.

The CDR3 protein is CASSFGETQYF. DNA of the CDR3: TGCGCCAGCAGCTTTGGGGAGACCCAGTACTTC. The chain couples TRBV5-1 to TRBJ2-5, with unresolved D. V was clipped by 2 bases and J by 5 bases, with 4 bases between them. Germline lookup yields CDR1 SGHRS and CDR2 YFSETQ. There are 11 residues in the CDR3. Drawing the rest from reference TRBV5-1 and TRBJ2-5, the complete variable domain is KAGVTQTPRYLIKTRGQQVTLSCSPISGHRSVSWYQQTPGQGLQFLFEYFSETQRNKGNFPGRFSGRQFSNSRSEMNVSTLELGDSALYLCASSFGETQYFGPGTRLLVL.

The chain has TRBV7-9 and TRBJ2-7, with TRBD2 matching over 9 bases. The CDR3 is made up of 14 amino acids. Germline-derived CDR1 and CDR2 are SEHNR and FQNEAQ (reference sequence). V dropped 5 bases and J dropped 5; count of bases not matched to a gene: 7. The CDR3 DNA sequence: TGTGCCAGCAGCGCTGGACTAGCGTTCGACGAGCAGTACTTC. This codes for CASSAGLAFDEQYF.

This chain links TRBV6-4 with TRBJ1-3; D is uncertain. The germline V gene has CDR1 MRHNA and CDR2 SNTAGT. Trimming took 7 bases from V and 1 from J, leaving 17 bases between them. There are 16 residues in the CDR3. CDR3: CASTPGRGGSGNTIYF. The CDR3 DNA is TGTGCCAGCACCCCAGGACGGGGTGGTTCTGGAAACACCATATATTTT.